A selection of T cell receptor beta chains follows, all from one sample in a study of cytotoxic CD8 clonotypes in ibrutinib-treated CLL. The protocol was immunoSEQ multiplex PCR, while the TCRdb copy is restricted to in-frame clones and leaves out a portion. The sample has about 250,000 clones, roughly 70% seen once. Source: PBMCs, taken after 24 months of ibrutinib treatment. The receptors shown here come from a human donor with chronic lymphocytic leukemia. Each CDR3 is given with its conserved first and last residue. D genes are given only for firm matches. The size field is filled for only some rows; it gives once, few, many or a size class.

D: .; length: 11; J: TRBJ2-5; size: .; V: TRBV6-5; DNA: TGTGCCAGCAGTTATGGGAGGACCCAGTACTTC; CDR3: CASSYGRTQYF
D: TRBD2; length: 17; J: TRBJ2-7; size: .; V: TRBV4-2; DNA: TGTGCCAGCAGCCAAGAGGGCTCTCGGGAGGTTCGCTACGAGCAGTACTTC; CDR3: CASSQEGSREVRYEQYF
D: TRBD1; length: 15; J: TRBJ1-5; size: .; V: TRBV6-5; DNA: TGTGCCAGCAGTTACTCATGGGACAGGGATCAGCCCCAGCATTTT; CDR3: CASSYSWDRDQPQHF
D: .; length: 15; J: TRBJ2-3; size: .; V: TRBV27; DNA: TGTGCCAGCAGTTTGCCCCACATGAGCACAGATACGCAGTATTTT; CDR3: CASSLPHMSTDTQYF
D: .; length: 17; J: TRBJ2-3; size: .; V: TRBV4-1; DNA: TGCGCCAGCAGCCAGGGATTGGACTACCAACGTCTCTGGGGGCAGTATTTT; CDR3: CASSQGLDYQRLWGQYF
D: .; length: 12; J: TRBJ1-1; size: once; V: TRBV7-3; DNA: TGTGCCAGCAGCTTCGGGGGCCCAGAAGCTTTCTTT; CDR3: CASSFGGPEAFF
D: TRBD1; length: 12; J: TRBJ2-1; size: few; V: TRBV11-3; DNA: TGTGCCAGCAGCCACAGGGGCCATGAGCAGTTCTTC; CDR3: CASSHRGHEQFF
D: .; length: 15; J: TRBJ1-5; size: few; V: TRBV30; DNA: TGTGCCTGGAGATATCGGACCGGCTTTGATCAGCCCCAGCATTTT; CDR3: CAWRYRTGFDQPQHF
D: TRBD1; length: 13; J: TRBJ2-7; size: .; V: TRBV11-2; DNA: TGTGCCAGCAGTTTGTGGACAGGGAACGAGCAGTACTTC; CDR3: CASSLWTGNEQYF
D: TRBD2; length: 14; J: TRBJ2-1; size: .; V: TRBV7-6; DNA: TGTGCCAGCAGCGGGAGGACTAGCGGAGGGGAGCAGTTCTTC; CDR3: CASSGRTSGGEQFF
D: .; length: 15; J: TRBJ2-7; size: .; V: TRBV9; DNA: TGTGCCAGCAGCGTAGTACCAGGGGAAGCTTTCGAGCAGTACTTC; CDR3: CASSVVPGEAFEQYF
D: TRBD1; length: 12; J: TRBJ1-2; size: few; V: TRBV28; DNA: TGTGCCAGCAAGGGACAGCCCGACGGCTACACCTTC; CDR3: CASKGQPDGYTF
D: TRBD2; length: 15; J: TRBJ2-7; size: .; V: TRBV27; DNA: TGTGCCAGCAGTCTATATGCTAGCGGAAACTACGAGCAGTACTTC; CDR3: CASSLYASGNYEQYF
D: .; length: 12; J: TRBJ2-1; size: .; V: TRBV28; DNA: TGTGCCAGCAGTTCTATGGCCCGCGGGCAGTTCTTC; CDR3: CASSSMARGQFF
D: TRBD2; length: 16; J: TRBJ2-1; size: .; V: TRBV6-1; DNA: TGTGCCAGCAGTGACTTGGAGCGGGAGTTCTGGAATGAGCAGTTCTTC; CDR3: CASSDLEREFWNEQFF
D: .; length: 15; J: TRBJ2-5; size: .; V: TRBV18; DNA: TGTGCCAGCTCAGAAATGGAGGTTTGGCAAGAGACCCAGTACTTC; CDR3: CASSEMEVWQETQYF
D: TRBD1; length: 14; J: TRBJ2-1; size: .; V: TRBV28; DNA: TGTGCCAGCAGTTTCTGGGACAGGGACGATGAGCAGTTCTTC; CDR3: CASSFWDRDDEQFF
D: .; length: 14; J: TRBJ1-2; size: .; V: TRBV30; DNA: TGTGCCTGGAGTGCCAGACAACGCGACTATGGCTACACCTTC; CDR3: CAWSARQRDYGYTF
D: .; length: 13; J: TRBJ2-7; size: few; V: TRBV6-6; DNA: TGTGCCAGCTCTATCCCCTTTCACTACGAGCAGTACTTC; CDR3: CASSIPFHYEQYF
D: .; length: 15; J: TRBJ2-1; size: .; V: TRBV10-3; DNA: TGTGCCATCAGGCCGGAGCGACCCTCCTACAATGAGCAGTTCTTC; CDR3: CAIRPERPSYNEQFF
D: .; length: 16; J: TRBJ2-7; size: .; V: TRBV28; DNA: TGTGCCAGCAGCCCCTCAGGGCTCAAAAGATCCTACGAGCAGTACTTC; CDR3: CASSPSGLKRSYEQYF
D: TRBD1; length: 15; J: TRBJ2-7; size: .; V: TRBV7-8; DNA: TGTGCCAGCAGCTTAGCGACGACAGGGATCGACGAGCAGTACTTC; CDR3: CASSLATTGIDEQYF
D: TRBD2; length: 15; J: TRBJ2-5; size: .; V: TRBV30; DNA: TGTGCCTGGAGTAGATCTAGCGGGAGGGCCGAGACCCAGTACTTC; CDR3: CAWSRSSGRAETQYF
D: .; length: 13; J: TRBJ1-2; size: few; V: TRBV7-2; DNA: TGTGCCAGCAGCTCCGGGGTTTACTATGGCTACACCTTC; CDR3: CASSSGVYYGYTF
D: .; length: 14; J: TRBJ1-2; size: .; V: TRBV28; DNA: TGTGCCAGCAGTCTGGACGGAAATGACTATGGCTACACCTTC; CDR3: CASSLDGNDYGYTF
D: TRBD1; length: 16; J: TRBJ2-3; size: .; V: TRBV5-6; DNA: TGTGCCAGCAGCTTAAGTCCGGGACAGAGCACAGATACGCAGTATTTT; CDR3: CASSLSPGQSTDTQYF
D: .; length: 13; J: TRBJ1-1; size: .; V: TRBV9; DNA: TGTGCCAGCAGCGTAATGGGGGGGACTGAAGCTTTCTTT; CDR3: CASSVMGGTEAFF
D: TRBD2; length: 17; J: TRBJ2-3; size: .; V: TRBV9; DNA: TGTGCCAGCAGCGCCTCCAGGACTAGTGAAAGCACAGATACGCAGTATTTT; CDR3: CASSASRTSESTDTQYF
D: .; length: 14; J: TRBJ2-1; size: .; V: TRBV27; DNA: TGTGCCAGCAGCCGCAGGGGCTCCTACAATGAGCAGTTCTTC; CDR3: CASSRRGSYNEQFF
D: .; length: 15; J: TRBJ2-7; size: .; V: TRBV27; DNA: TGTGCCAGCAGCCATTCCTACAGGGGAGGCTACGAGCAGTACTTC; CDR3: CASSHSYRGGYEQYF
D: .; length: 13; J: TRBJ1-2; size: few; V: TRBV11-2; DNA: TGTGCCAGCAGCTTTAGCCAGGCGGATGGCTACACCTTC; CDR3: CASSFSQADGYTF
D: TRBD2; length: 19; J: TRBJ2-5; size: .; V: TRBV15; DNA: TGTGCCACCAGCAAAGGACTAGCGGATATCACCAGTCTCCAAGAGACCCAGTACTTC; CDR3: CATSKGLADITSLQETQYF
D: .; length: 11; J: TRBJ1-1; size: .; V: TRBV20-1; DNA: TGCAGTGCTAGTGCCCACACTGAAGCTTTCTTT; CDR3: CSASAHTEAFF
D: TRBD1; length: 15; J: TRBJ2-1; size: .; V: TRBV9; DNA: TGTGCCAGCTCCTGGCGGGACAGGGAATACAATGAGCAGTTCTTC; CDR3: CASSWRDREYNEQFF
D: .; length: 17; J: TRBJ2-1; size: few; V: TRBV7-9; DNA: TGTGCCAGCAGCACCCACGACCAGGGGGGCTTGCTAGCTGAGCAGTTCTTC; CDR3: CASSTHDQGGLLAEQFF
D: TRBD2; length: 17; J: TRBJ2-1; size: .; V: TRBV9; DNA: TGTGCCAGCAGCGTCGCTAGCGGGGTGGCTTCCTACAATGAGCAGTTCTTC; CDR3: CASSVASGVASYNEQFF
D: TRBD2; length: 15; J: TRBJ2-2; size: few; V: TRBV7-9; DNA: TGTGCCAGCAGAATACTAGCGGGGAACACCGGGGAGCTGTTTTTT; CDR3: CASRILAGNTGELFF
D: TRBD1; length: 15; J: TRBJ2-2; size: .; V: TRBV6-5; DNA: TGTGCCAGCAGCCCCGACAGGGCTTACACCGGGGAGCTGTTTTTT; CDR3: CASSPDRAYTGELFF
D: TRBD2; length: 16; J: TRBJ2-7; size: .; V: TRBV28; DNA: TGTGCCAGCAGTCCCGTTAGGGCTAGCGGGAGATACGAGCAGTACTTC; CDR3: CASSPVRASGRYEQYF
D: TRBD2; length: 15; J: TRBJ2-7; size: .; V: TRBV19; DNA: TGTGCCAGTAGTCCGAAGACTAGCGAGACCTACGAGCAGTACTTC; CDR3: CASSPKTSETYEQYF
D: .; length: 13; J: TRBJ1-2; size: .; V: TRBV6-5; DNA: TGTGCCAGCAGTATGACAGTTGCAAGGGGCTACACCTTC; CDR3: CASSMTVARGYTF
D: TRBD2; length: 14; J: TRBJ2-2; size: .; V: TRBV15; DNA: TGTGCCACCAGCACGCGGGAGATCACCGGGGAGCTGTTTTTT; CDR3: CATSTREITGELFF
D: .; length: 12; J: TRBJ2-1; size: .; V: TRBV10-3; DNA: TGTGCCATCAGGGGGCTGGTCGATGAGCAGTTCTTC; CDR3: CAIRGLVDEQFF
D: .; length: 15; J: TRBJ2-1; size: few; V: TRBV6-5; DNA: TGTGCCAGCACCAAGTCGCGGGACCAGTACAATGAGCAGTTCTTC; CDR3: CASTKSRDQYNEQFF
D: TRBD2; length: 17; J: TRBJ2-1; size: .; V: TRBV28; DNA: TGTGCCAGCACGGTACAAGTCCTAGCGGGAGGGCTAACCGAGCAGTTCTTC; CDR3: CASTVQVLAGGLTEQFF
D: TRBD2; length: 14; J: TRBJ2-5; size: .; V: TRBV4-3; DNA: TGCGCCAGCAGCCAGACTAGCGGACAAGAGACCCAGTACTTC; CDR3: CASSQTSGQETQYF
D: .; length: 14; J: TRBJ2-3; size: .; V: TRBV5-4; DNA: TGTGCCAGCAGCTTAACTTATGGGGCAGATACGCAGTATTTT; CDR3: CASSLTYGADTQYF
D: TRBD1; length: 13; J: TRBJ2-3; size: .; V: TRBV7-3; DNA: TGTGCCAGCAGCTTTCTAGGGACAGAAACGCAGTATTTT; CDR3: CASSFLGTETQYF
D: .; length: 14; J: TRBJ1-4; size: .; V: TRBV6-6; DNA: TGTGCCAGCAGTCCCAGGGGAACTAATGAAAAACTGTTTTTT; CDR3: CASSPRGTNEKLFF
D: .; length: 14; J: TRBJ2-7; size: few; V: TRBV7-8; DNA: TGTGCCAGCAGCTTAGATCCCGGGTTAAGCGAGCAGTACTTC; CDR3: CASSLDPGLSEQYF
D: TRBD1; length: 14; J: TRBJ1-1; size: .; V: TRBV2; DNA: TGTGCCAGCAGCGACAGGGTGAGTGGCACTGAAGCTTTCTTT; CDR3: CASSDRVSGTEAFF
D: .; length: 13; J: TRBJ2-7; size: few; V: TRBV29-1; DNA: TGCAGCGTTCATTTCACCACCTCCTACGAGCAGTACTTC; CDR3: CSVHFTTSYEQYF
D: .; length: 17; J: TRBJ1-4; size: .; V: TRBV4-1; DNA: TGCGCCAGCAGCCCTCGAATCGGGGTAAGGGCTAATGAAAAACTGTTTTTT; CDR3: CASSPRIGVRANEKLFF
D: .; length: 15; J: TRBJ1-2; size: once; V: TRBV27; DNA: TGTGCCAGCAGTTCCTCGGTTAAATTTAACTATGGCTACACCTTC; CDR3: CASSSSVKFNYGYTF
D: TRBD1; length: 15; J: TRBJ1-3; size: few; V: TRBV5-1; DNA: TGCGCCAGCAGCTTAACAAGGGGGCAGGGAAACACCATATATTTT; CDR3: CASSLTRGQGNTIYF